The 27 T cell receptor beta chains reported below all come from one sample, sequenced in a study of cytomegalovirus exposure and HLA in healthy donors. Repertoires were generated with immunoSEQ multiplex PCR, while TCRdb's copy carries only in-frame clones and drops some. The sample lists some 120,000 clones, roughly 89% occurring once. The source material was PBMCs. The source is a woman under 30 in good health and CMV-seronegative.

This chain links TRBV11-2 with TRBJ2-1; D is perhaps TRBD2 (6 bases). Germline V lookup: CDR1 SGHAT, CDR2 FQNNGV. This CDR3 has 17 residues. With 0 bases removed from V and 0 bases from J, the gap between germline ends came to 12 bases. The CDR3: CASSLDGYGSSYNEQFF. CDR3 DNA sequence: TGTGCCAGCAGCTTAGATGGGTACGGGAGCTCCTACAATGAGCAGTTCTTC.

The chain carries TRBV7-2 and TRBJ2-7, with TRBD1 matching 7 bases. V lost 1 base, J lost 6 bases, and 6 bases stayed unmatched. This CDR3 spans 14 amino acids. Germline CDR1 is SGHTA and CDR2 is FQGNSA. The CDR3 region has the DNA TGTGCCAGCAGCTTAGTCCCGAGACAGGGCGAGCAGTACTTC. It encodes CASSLVPRQGEQYF. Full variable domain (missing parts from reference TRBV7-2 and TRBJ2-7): GAGVSQSPSNKVTEKGKDVELRCDPISGHTALYWYRQSLGQGLEFLIYFQGNSAPDKSGLPSDRFSAERTGGSVSTLTIQRTQQEDSAVYLCASSLVPRQGEQYFGPGTRLTVT.

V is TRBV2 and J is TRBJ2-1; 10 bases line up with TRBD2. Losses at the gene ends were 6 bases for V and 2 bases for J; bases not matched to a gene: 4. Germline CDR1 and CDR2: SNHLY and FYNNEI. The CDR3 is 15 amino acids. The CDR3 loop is CASSGSGRAYNEQFF. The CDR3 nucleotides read TGTGCCAGCAGCGGCAGCGGGAGGGCCTACAATGAGCAGTTCTTC.

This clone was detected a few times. The CDR3 nucleotides read TGTGCCACCTCTAGCGGCCCGAACACCGGGGAGCTGTTTTTT. It codes for CATSSGPNTGELFF. V and J are TRBV6-1 and TRBJ2-2, with TRBD2 matching over 7 bases. V shed 10 bases and J 0 bases; nucleotides not matched to a gene: 5. Germline V gene data show CDR1 as MNHNS and CDR2 as SASEGT. This CDR3 comprises 14 residues.

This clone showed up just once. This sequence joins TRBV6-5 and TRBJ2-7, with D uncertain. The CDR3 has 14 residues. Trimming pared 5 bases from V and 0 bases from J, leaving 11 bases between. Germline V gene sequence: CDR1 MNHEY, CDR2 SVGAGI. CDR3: CASSIARDSYEQYF. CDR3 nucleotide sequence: TGTGCCAGCAGTATCGCCCGAGACTCCTACGAGCAGTACTTC.

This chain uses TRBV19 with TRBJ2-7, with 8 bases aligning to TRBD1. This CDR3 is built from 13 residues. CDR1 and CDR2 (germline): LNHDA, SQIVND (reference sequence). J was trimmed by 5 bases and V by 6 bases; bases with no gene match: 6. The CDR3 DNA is TGTGCCAGTAGGGATGACAGGGGAGACGAGCAGTACTTC. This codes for CASRDDRGDEQYF.

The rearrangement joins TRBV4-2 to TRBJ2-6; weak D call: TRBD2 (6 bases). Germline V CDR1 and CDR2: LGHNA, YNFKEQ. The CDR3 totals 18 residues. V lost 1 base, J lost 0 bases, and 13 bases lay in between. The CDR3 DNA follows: TGTGCCAGCAGCCAAGTGGCTAGCGAGACCTCTGGGGCCAACGTCCTGACTTTC. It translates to CASSQVASETSGANVLTF.

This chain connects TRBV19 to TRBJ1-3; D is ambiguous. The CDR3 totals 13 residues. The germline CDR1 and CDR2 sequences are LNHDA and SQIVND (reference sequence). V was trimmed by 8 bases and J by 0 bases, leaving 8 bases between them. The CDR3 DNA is TGTGCCAGTTTTTCACACTCTGGAAACACCATATATTTT. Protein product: CASFSHSGNTIYF.

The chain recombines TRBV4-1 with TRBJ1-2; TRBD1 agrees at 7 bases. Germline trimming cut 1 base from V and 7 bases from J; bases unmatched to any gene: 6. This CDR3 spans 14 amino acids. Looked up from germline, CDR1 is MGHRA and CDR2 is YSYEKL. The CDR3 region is CASSQVLAGGGYTF. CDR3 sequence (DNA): TGCGCCAGCAGCCAAGTGTTGGCAGGGGGTGGCTACACCTTC.

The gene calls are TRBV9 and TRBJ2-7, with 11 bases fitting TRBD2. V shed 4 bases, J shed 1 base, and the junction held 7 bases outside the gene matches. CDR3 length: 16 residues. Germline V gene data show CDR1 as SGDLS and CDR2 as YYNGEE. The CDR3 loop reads CASSRTSGWRSYEQYF. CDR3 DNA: TGTGCCAGCAGCAGGACTAGCGGGTGGCGTTCCTACGAGCAGTACTTC.

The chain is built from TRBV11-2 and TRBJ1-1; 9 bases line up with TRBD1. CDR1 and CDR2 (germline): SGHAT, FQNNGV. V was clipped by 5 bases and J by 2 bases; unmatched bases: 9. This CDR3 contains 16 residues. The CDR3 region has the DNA TGTGCCAGCAGCCCTATTATGGACAGGGGTAACACTGAAGCTTTCTTT. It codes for CASSPIMDRGNTEAFF.

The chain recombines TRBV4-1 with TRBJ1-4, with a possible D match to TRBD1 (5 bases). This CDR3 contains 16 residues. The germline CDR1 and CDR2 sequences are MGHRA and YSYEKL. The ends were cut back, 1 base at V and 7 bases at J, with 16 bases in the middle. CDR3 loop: CASSQVLQGGGEKLFF. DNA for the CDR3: TGCGCCAGCAGCCAAGTTCTGCAGGGCGGCGGTGAAAAACTGTTTTTT.

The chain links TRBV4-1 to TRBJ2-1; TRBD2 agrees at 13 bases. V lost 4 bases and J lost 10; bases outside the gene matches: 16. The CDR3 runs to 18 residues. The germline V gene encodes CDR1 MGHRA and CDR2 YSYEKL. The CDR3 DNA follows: TGCGCCAGCAGCCTGATTCCCGGGACTAGCGGGGTGTTTAGGGAGCAGTTCTTC. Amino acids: CASSLIPGTSGVFREQFF.

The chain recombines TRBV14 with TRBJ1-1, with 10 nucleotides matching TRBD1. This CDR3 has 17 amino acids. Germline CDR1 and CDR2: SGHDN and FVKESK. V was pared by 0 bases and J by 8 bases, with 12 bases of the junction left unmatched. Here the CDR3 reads CASSQDKDRGTFVEAFF. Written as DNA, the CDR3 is TGTGCCAGCAGCCAAGATAAGGACAGGGGGACCTTTGTAGAAGCTTTCTTT.

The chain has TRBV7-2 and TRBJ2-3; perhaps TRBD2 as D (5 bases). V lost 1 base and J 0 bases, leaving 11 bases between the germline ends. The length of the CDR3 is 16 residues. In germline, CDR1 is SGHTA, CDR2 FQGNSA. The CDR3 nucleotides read TGTGCCAGCAGCTTAGAACCAGCGGCTAGCACAGATACGCAGTATTTT. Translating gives CASSLEPAASTDTQYF.

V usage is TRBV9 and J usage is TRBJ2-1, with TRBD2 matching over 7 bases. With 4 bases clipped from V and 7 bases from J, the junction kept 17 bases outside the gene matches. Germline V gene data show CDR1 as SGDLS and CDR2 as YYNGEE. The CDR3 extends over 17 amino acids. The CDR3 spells CASSPRGQGEGRNEQFF. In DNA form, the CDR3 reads TGTGCCAGCAGCCCTAGAGGTCAAGGGGAGGGCCGAAATGAGCAGTTCTTC.

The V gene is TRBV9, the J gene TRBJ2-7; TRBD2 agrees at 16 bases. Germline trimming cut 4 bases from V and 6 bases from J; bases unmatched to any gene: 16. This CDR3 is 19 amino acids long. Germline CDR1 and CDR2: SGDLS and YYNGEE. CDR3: CASSTPGLAGGSCAGEQYF. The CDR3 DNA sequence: TGTGCCAGCAGCACCCCGGGACTAGCGGGAGGGTCCTGCGCAGGCGAGCAGTACTTC.

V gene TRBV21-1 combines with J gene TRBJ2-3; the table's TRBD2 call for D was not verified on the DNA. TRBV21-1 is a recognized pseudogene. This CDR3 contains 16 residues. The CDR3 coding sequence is TGTGCCAGCAGCAAAGAGGGGACTGAGGCTGCGTTTACGCAGTATTTT. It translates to CASSKEGTEAAFTQYF.

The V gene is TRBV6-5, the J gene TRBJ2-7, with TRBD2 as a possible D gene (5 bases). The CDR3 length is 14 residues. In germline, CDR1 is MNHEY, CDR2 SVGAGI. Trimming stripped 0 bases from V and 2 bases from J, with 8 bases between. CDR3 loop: CASSYSPGTYEQYF. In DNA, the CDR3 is TGTGCCAGCAGTTACTCACCGGGGACCTACGAGCAGTACTTC.

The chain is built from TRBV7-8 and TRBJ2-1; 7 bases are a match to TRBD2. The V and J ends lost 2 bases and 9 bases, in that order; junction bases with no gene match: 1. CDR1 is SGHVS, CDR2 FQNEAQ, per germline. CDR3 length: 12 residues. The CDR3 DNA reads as TGTGCCAGCAGCTTACCGGGAGGTGAGCAGTTCTTC. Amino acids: CASSLPGGEQFF.

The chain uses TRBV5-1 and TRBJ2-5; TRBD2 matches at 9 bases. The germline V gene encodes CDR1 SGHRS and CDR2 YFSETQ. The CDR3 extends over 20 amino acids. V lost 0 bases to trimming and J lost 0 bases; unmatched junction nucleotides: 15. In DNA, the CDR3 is TGCGCCAGCAGCTTGGGGTTAGTAGCGGGAGTGGCCGTCTACCAAGAGACCCAGTACTTC. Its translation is CASSLGLVAGVAVYQETQYF. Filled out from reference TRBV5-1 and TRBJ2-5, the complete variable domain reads KAGVTQTPRYLIKTRGQQVTLSCSPISGHRSVSWYQQTPGQGLQFLFEYFSETQRNKGNFPGRFSGRQFSNSRSEMNVSTLELGDSALYLCASSLGLVAGVAVYQETQYFGPGTRLLVL.

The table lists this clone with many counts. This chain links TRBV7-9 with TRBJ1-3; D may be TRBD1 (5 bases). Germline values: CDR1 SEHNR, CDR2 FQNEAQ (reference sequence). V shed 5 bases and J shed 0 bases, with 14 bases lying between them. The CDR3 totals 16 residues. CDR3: CASSPSTGFSGNTIYF. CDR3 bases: TGTGCCAGCAGCCCGTCAACAGGCTTCTCTGGAAACACCATATATTTT.

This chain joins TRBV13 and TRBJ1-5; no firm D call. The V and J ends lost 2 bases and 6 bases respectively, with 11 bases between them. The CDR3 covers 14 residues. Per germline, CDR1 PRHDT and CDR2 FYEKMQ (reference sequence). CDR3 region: CASSLRGEAQPQHF. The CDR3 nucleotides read TGTGCCAGCAGCTTACGGGGAGAGGCTCAGCCCCAGCATTTT. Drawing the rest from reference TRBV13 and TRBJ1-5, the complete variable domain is AAGVIQSPRHLIKEKRETATLKCYPIPRHDTVYWYQQGPGQDPQFLISFYEKMQSDKGSIPDRFSAQQFSDYHSELNMSSLELGDSALYFCASSLRGEAQPQHFGDGTRLSIL.

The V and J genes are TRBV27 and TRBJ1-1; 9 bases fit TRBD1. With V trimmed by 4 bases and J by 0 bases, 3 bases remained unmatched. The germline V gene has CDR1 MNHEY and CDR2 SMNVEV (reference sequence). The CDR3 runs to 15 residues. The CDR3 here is CASSWTGELNTEAFF. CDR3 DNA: TGTGCCAGCAGTTGGACAGGGGAGCTGAACACTGAAGCTTTCTTT.

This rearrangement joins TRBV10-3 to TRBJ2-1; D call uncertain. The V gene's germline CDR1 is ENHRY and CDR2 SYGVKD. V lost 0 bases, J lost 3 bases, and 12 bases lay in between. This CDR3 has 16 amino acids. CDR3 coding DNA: TGTGCCATCAGTGAGTCCCGGGTCTTGGGCTACAATGAGCAGTTCTTC. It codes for CAISESRVLGYNEQFF.

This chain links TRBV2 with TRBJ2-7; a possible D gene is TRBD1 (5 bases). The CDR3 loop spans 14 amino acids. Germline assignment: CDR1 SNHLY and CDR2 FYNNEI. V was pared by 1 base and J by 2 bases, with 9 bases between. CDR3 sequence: CASSEGTFTYEQYF. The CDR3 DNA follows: TGTGCCAGCAGTGAAGGGACATTTACCTACGAGCAGTACTTC. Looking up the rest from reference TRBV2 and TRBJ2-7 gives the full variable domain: EPEVTQTPSHQVTQMGQEVILRCVPISNHLYFYWYRQILGQKVEFLVSFYNNEISEKSEIFDDQFSVERPDGSNFTLKIRSTKLEDSAMYFCASSEGTFTYEQYFGPGTRLTVT.

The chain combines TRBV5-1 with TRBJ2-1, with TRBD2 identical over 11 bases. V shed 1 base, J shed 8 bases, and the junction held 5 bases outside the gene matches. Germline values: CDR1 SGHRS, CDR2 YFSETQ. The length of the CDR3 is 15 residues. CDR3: CASSLTSGSRDEQFF. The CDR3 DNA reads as TGCGCCAGCAGCTTGACTAGCGGGAGTAGGGATGAGCAGTTCTTC.